These T cell receptor beta chains were read from a single sample in a study of shared clonotypes between healthy human individuals. Assay: immunoSEQ multiplex PCR; the TCRdb copy retains only in-frame clones and omits some. The sample comprises approximately 1,000,000 clones, about 80% of which are singletons, and 0.52% rests with the top ten. Sequencing was done on a sample of memory CD4+ T cells from PBMCs. The receptors derive from a man between 18 and 29 years old in good health. Some clones in this sample may be carry-over from other donors' samples. Both conserved end residues are part of each CDR3. A D gene is named only where the DNA matches it firmly. Size is stated for part of the rows, as once, few or many counts, or as a class when the clone is expanded.

D | size | J | V | DNA | CDR3
. | . | TRBJ1-1 | TRBV5-6 | TGTGCCAGCAGCTTGAGAGCCCCGGATATAGGAGCTTTCTTT | CASSLRAPDIGAFF
. | . | TRBJ1-4 | TRBV7-9 | TGTGCCAGCAGCTACGGTAGTCCGACTAATGAAAAACTGTTTTTT | CASSYGSPTNEKLFF
. | few | TRBJ1-3 | TRBV18 | TGTGCCAGCTCTTCAGGGGCCTCCGGCGGAAACACCATATATTTT | CASSSGASGGNTIYF
. | . | TRBJ2-6 | TRBV4-3 | TGCGCCAGCAGCCAGGAGTCCCCGGGACGAAACTCTGGGGCCAACGTCCTGACTTTC | CASSQESPGRNSGANVLTF
. | . | TRBJ1-4 | TRBV4-2 | TGTGCCAGCAGCTCTAGGGGCCGGGGTAACTGGCAATTTACAAATGAAAAACTGTTTTTT | CASSSRGRGNWQFTNEKLFF
TRBD1 | . | TRBJ2-5 | TRBV7-2 | TGTGCCAGCAGCAGGGGACAGGCGGAGACCCAGTACTTC | CASSRGQAETQYF
. | . | TRBJ2-3 | TRBV5-1 | TGCGCCAGCAGCTTGTACGACAGTGCCACAGATACGCAGTATTTT | CASSLYDSATDTQYF
TRBD1 | . | TRBJ2-4 | TRBV10-3 | TGTGCCATCAGTACTGGGACAGGGGAATACTTC | CAISTGTGEYF
. | . | TRBJ2-5 | TRBV2 | TGTGCCAGCAGTGAATACAGCGGGGAGACCCAGTACTTC | CASSEYSGETQYF
TRBD1 | . | TRBJ1-5 | TRBV28 | TGTGCCAGCAGTCCAGGGGGCAGCGGCAATCAGCCCCAGCATTTT | CASSPGGSGNQPQHF
. | . | TRBJ2-5 | TRBV18 | TGTGCCAGCTCACCCCCGGGAGAGGAGACCCAGTACTTC | CASSPPGEETQYF
. | . | TRBJ2-4 | TRBV18 | TGTGCCAGCTCGGAGACACGAGGAGGGAACATTCAGTACTTC | CASSETRGGNIQYF
TRBD2 | . | TRBJ2-1 | TRBV5-1 | TGCGCCAGCAGCCCGGGAGCCGGGGCTAGCGGGAGCAATGAGCAGTTCTTC | CASSPGAGASGSNEQFF
TRBD2 | . | TRBJ2-7 | TRBV30 | TGTGCCTGCACTCCCACAGGTCTACTCACTATTAGCGGGAGTTACGAGCAGTACTTC | CACTPTGLLTISGSYEQYF
. | . | TRBJ2-7 | TRBV4-3 | TGCGCCAGCAGCCAAGGGACAGAAGCATCCTACGAGCAGTACTTC | CASSQGTEASYEQYF
. | . | TRBJ1-2 | TRBV2 | TGTGCCAGCAGCCGAACCCTATCCGACAGCCCGAGTGGCTACACCTTC | CASSRTLSDSPSGYTF
. | . | TRBJ2-5 | TRBV30 | TGTGCCTGGAGTGTCGGAGGTGCGGAGACCCAGTACTTC | CAWSVGGAETQYF
TRBD2 | . | TRBJ2-5 | TRBV2 | TGTGCCAGCAGCGGGACTAGCAGAGAAGAGACCCAGTACTTC | CASSGTSREETQYF
. | few | TRBJ2-1 | TRBV6-6 | TGTGCCAGCAGTGGGATGTACAATGAGCAGTTCTTC | CASSGMYNEQFF
TRBD1 | few | TRBJ2-5 | TRBV6-5 | TGTGCCAGCAGGACCGGACAGGGGGTTTCAGAGACCCAGTACTTC | CASRTGQGVSETQYF
. | once | TRBJ2-2 | TRBV19 | TGTGCCAGTAGTATAGGGGGAAGGGCCGGGGAGCTGTTTTTT | CASSIGGRAGELFF
TRBD1 | . | TRBJ2-3 | TRBV7-6 | TGTGCCAGCAGCTCCGGGACAGGGGGGATAGATACGCAGTATTTT | CASSSGTGGIDTQYF
TRBD1 | . | TRBJ1-1 | TRBV6-5 | TGTGCCAGCAGCCAACAAACAGGGGGAGCTTTCTTT | CASSQQTGGAFF
TRBD1 | . | TRBJ1-1 | TRBV7-2 | TGTGCCAGCAGCTTAGCGCACGGAAGGGGACAGGGGGCTAAGGGAGCTTTCTTT | CASSLAHGRGQGAKGAFF
. | . | TRBJ1-3 | TRBV4-2 | TGTGCCAGCAGCCAAGATCGTCTGGGTGGGGGCGCCCCCTGGAGAAACACCATATATTTT | CASSQDRLGGGAPWRNTIYF
. | . | TRBJ1-5 | TRBV7-9 | TGTGCCAGCAGCTTATCAGGAGTCAATCAGCCCCAGCATTTT | CASSLSGVNQPQHF
. | . | TRBJ2-5 | TRBV5-1 | TGCGCCAGCAGCTTCAACACCGAAGAGACCCAGTACTTC | CASSFNTEETQYF
. | . | TRBJ2-5 | TRBV7-8 | TGTGCCAGCACCAGGCGGCGGCCAGACTCTCAAGAGACCCAGTACTTC | CASTRRRPDSQETQYF
. | . | TRBJ1-1 | TRBV21-1 | TGTGCCAGCAACAAACCCCGGGACGCTGAAGCTTTCTTT | CASNKPRDAEAFF
. | . | TRBJ2-3 | TRBV30 | TGTGCCTGGACTTCGGGGGCGACTAGCACAGATACGCAGTATTTT | CAWTSGATSTDTQYF
. | . | TRBJ2-2 | TRBV27 | TGTGCCAGCAGTGTAAACAGGGAATTGGGGGAGCTGTTTTTT | CASSVNRELGELFF
. | once | TRBJ2-1 | TRBV7-6 | TGTGCCAGCAGCTTAGGTGTGGGGCGGGATATCGACAATGAGCAGTTCTTC | CASSLGVGRDIDNEQFF
. | . | TRBJ2-3 | TRBV7-3 | TGTGCCAGCAGCTTAAACCAGCAGGCGCAGTATTTT | CASSLNQQAQYF
TRBD2 | . | TRBJ2-3 | TRBV4-2 | TGTGCCAGCAGCCAAGGGCCTAGCGGGGGGGGAACAGATACGCAGTATTTT | CASSQGPSGGGTDTQYF
TRBD1 | . | TRBJ2-1 | TRBV6-1 | TGTGCCAGCAGTGAATACGGGACAGGTTTCTACAATGAGCAGTTCTTC | CASSEYGTGFYNEQFF
TRBD1 | . | TRBJ1-5 | TRBV4-1 | TGCGCCAGCAGCCATGGGGGGGACAGGGGGCGCGGCAATCAGCCCCAGCATTTT | CASSHGGDRGRGNQPQHF
TRBD2 | . | TRBJ2-3 | TRBV29-1 | TGCAGCGCTGGAGCGGGAGGGTTCACAGATACGCAGTATTTT | CSAGAGGFTDTQYF
. | . | TRBJ2-3 | TRBV27 | TGTGCCAGCAGCATTCGGGTCGGGGCGGATACGCAGTATTTT | CASSIRVGADTQYF
TRBD2 | . | TRBJ2-1 | TRBV7-9 | TGTGCCAGCAGCTTAGTTTCGGGGAGGGAGTTCTTC | CASSLVSGREFF
TRBD1 | . | TRBJ2-1 | TRBV28 | TGTGCCAGCAGTTACCGACAGGGGGGTGGTCGCAATGAGCAGTTCTTC | CASSYRQGGGRNEQFF
. | . | TRBJ2-3 | TRBV7-9 | TGTGCCAGCAGCTTAGTCGACATCACAGATACGCAGTATTTT | CASSLVDITDTQYF
. | . | TRBJ2-1 | TRBV28 | TGTGCCAGCAGGCTGAACCCTGGGGTGCAGTTCTTC | CASRLNPGVQFF
. | few | TRBJ1-2 | TRBV7-9 | TGTGCCAGCAGCTTAGGCCCGAATGGGGGCTACACCTTC | CASSLGPNGGYTF
TRBD1 | . | TRBJ2-7 | TRBV27 | TGTGCCAGCAGTATCGGACCAGGGGGTAGGATCTACGAGCAGTACTTC | CASSIGPGGRIYEQYF
TRBD2 | . | TRBJ2-1 | TRBV27 | TGTGCCAGCAGTCCCCTTGGGACTAGCGGTACCTCCTACAATGAGCAGTTCTTC | CASSPLGTSGTSYNEQFF
. | . | TRBJ1-4 | TRBV28 | TGTGCCAGCCCCCGGGGGCCCACTAATGAAAAACTGTTTTTT | CASPRGPTNEKLFF
. | . | TRBJ2-4 | TRBV28 | TGTGCCAGCAGTTTTTTGGGGGATCTAGCCAAAAACATTCAGTACTTC | CASSFLGDLAKNIQYF
TRBD1 | . | TRBJ1-4 | TRBV11-2 | TGTGCCAGCAGCTTAGCTTGGACAGGGAATGAAAAACTGTTTTTT | CASSLAWTGNEKLFF
TRBD1 | . | TRBJ1-5 | TRBV30 | TGTGCCTGGAGTGTCGGGACAGAGAATCAGCCCCAGCATTTT | CAWSVGTENQPQHF
. | . | TRBJ2-6 | TRBV7-8 | TGTGCCAGCAGCTTTTCCCTCTCTGGGGCCAACGTCCTGACTTTC | CASSFSLSGANVLTF
. | few | TRBJ1-1 | TRBV27 | TGTGCCAGCAGTACGAATTCTGGGGGCTCAAAAGCTTTCTTT | CASSTNSGGSKAFF
. | . | TRBJ2-7 | TRBV2 | TGTGCCAGCATCCTCTCCTACGAGCAGTACTTC | CASILSYEQYF
. | . | TRBJ2-6 | TRBV18 | TGTGCCAGCTCTATGACAGGTTTCGGGGCCAACGTCCTGACTTTC | CASSMTGFGANVLTF
TRBD2 | . | TRBJ2-1 | TRBV6-4 | TGTGCCAGCAGTATAACCGGGACTAGCGGGGTCGATGAGCAGTTCTTC | CASSITGTSGVDEQFF